The 9 T cell receptor beta chains given below trace back to one sample, sequenced in a study of blood T cell repertoires in COVID-19. Here immunoSEQ multiplex PCR was the method, and the copy in TCRdb shows in-frame clones only, minus some. This table holds 300,000 to 400,000 clones, 85% to 90% found once. Input material: PBMCs or T cells enriched from blood (not recorded which). Every receptor here comes from a woman aged 25-40 years with acute COVID-19.

This chain connects TRBV7-6 to TRBJ2-3, with D perhaps matching TRBD2 (5 bases). V lost 5 bases and J 6 bases, leaving 15 bases between the germline ends. The CDR3 covers 14 residues. Looked up from germline, CDR1 is SGHVS and CDR2 is FNYEAQ. The CDR3 loop is CASSPDSGYDTQYF. The CDR3, as DNA: TGTGCCAGCAGCCCCGATTCGGGGTACGATACGCAGTATTTT.

The gene calls are TRBV6-5 and TRBJ2-1; 10 nucleotides align to TRBD2. This CDR3 region has 15 residues. Losses at the gene ends were 6 bases for V and 6 bases for J; bases not matched to a gene: 8. The germline V gene has CDR1 MNHEY and CDR2 SVGAGI. The CDR3 here is CASSRQAGGSNEQFF. DNA for the CDR3: TGTGCCAGCAGCCGCCAAGCGGGGGGGAGCAATGAGCAGTTCTTC.

This chain links TRBV29-1 with TRBJ2-3, with TRBD2 matching over 13 bases. Germline CDR1 reads SQVTM; CDR2 reads ANQGSEA. V lost 7 bases, J lost 5 bases, and 6 bases stayed unmatched. The CDR3 runs 14 residues. The DNA of the CDR3 is TGCAGCGCTGGGACTAGCGGGGCCCAAGATACGCAGTATTTT. Amino acids: CSAGTSGAQDTQYF.

The chain joins TRBV5-6 to TRBJ1-4; 7 nucleotides align to TRBD1. V trimming: 3 bases; J trimming: 0 bases; junction bases outside the gene matches: 5. Germline CDR1 reads SGHDT; CDR2 reads YYEEEE. CDR3 length: 16 residues. The CDR3 region has the DNA TGTGCCAGCAGCTACCTAGACAGGGCAACTAATGAAAAACTGTTTTTT. Protein: CASSYLDRATNEKLFF.

For the CDR3, the DNA is TGTGCCAGCAGTTTATCGAGCAGACTCGGAACATATGGCTACACCTTC. Encoded protein: CASSLSSRLGTYGYTF. J is TRBJ1-2 and V is TRBV27; D gene unclear. Per the germline V gene, CDR1 is MNHEY and CDR2 is SMNVEV (reference sequence). V lost 0 bases and J 5 bases, leaving 16 bases between the germline ends. The CDR3 runs to 16 residues.

The gene calls are TRBV4-1 and TRBJ1-1; D unclear. Germline-derived CDR1 and CDR2 are MGHRA and YSYEKL. With 0 bases removed from V and 1 base from J, the gap between germline ends came to 15 bases. This CDR3 is built from 17 residues. The CDR3 reads CASSQDRGAGKNTEAFF. The CDR3 DNA reads TGCGCCAGCAGCCAAGATCGAGGCGCGGGGAAGAACACTGAAGCTTTCTTT.

The chain recombines TRBV11-2 with TRBJ1-5; possibly TRBD1 for D (6 bases). CDR1 SGHAT and CDR2 FQNNGV come from the germline V gene. V lost 5 bases and J lost 0, with 17 bases in between. The CDR3 extends over 17 amino acids. The CDR3 DNA follows: TGTGCCAGCAGCCACCAAGGGGACATCGATAGCAATCAGCCCCAGCATTTT. Its translation: CASSHQGDIDSNQPQHF.

This sequence joins TRBV19 and TRBJ1-2; tentative D call: TRBD1 (5 bases). Looked up from germline, CDR1 is LNHDA and CDR2 is SQIVND (reference sequence). The CDR3 is 13 residues long. V was pared by 5 bases and J by 8 bases, with 15 bases between. The CDR3 DNA reads as TGTGCCAGTAGTCGGGAGGGGAAAGGAGGCTACACCTTC. It translates to CASSREGKGGYTF. Combining the CDR3 with reference TRBV19 and TRBJ1-2 gives the whole variable domain DGGITQSPKYLFRKEGQNVTLSCEQNLNHDAMYWYRQDPGQGLRLIYYSQIVNDFQKGDIAEGYSVSREKKESFPLTVTSAQKNPTAFYLCASSREGKGGYTFGSGTRLTVV.

The rearrangement joins TRBV7-9 to TRBJ1-2; the match to TRBD1 covers 9 bases. There are 16 residues in the CDR3. CDR1 and CDR2 from the germline V gene are SEHNR and FQNEAQ (reference sequence). The ends lost 0 bases at V and 0 bases at J; junction bases unmatched: 2. The CDR3 is CASSLANRGPNYGYTF. The CDR3 coding sequence is TGTGCCAGCAGCTTAGCGAACAGGGGGCCTAACTATGGCTACACCTTC.